The 31 T cell receptor beta chains below all came from one sample that was sequenced in a study of beta chain features in type 1 diabetes. As every portion of the isolated RNA was reverse transcribed, the sequencing read expressed TCRB transcripts. Profiled with immunoSEQ multiplex PCR; TCRdb holds only in-frame clones, not every one. This sample has 250,000 to 350,000 clones, with 14% found just once. Source material: central memory CD4+ T cells from blood. Receptors were obtained from a man aged 30 to 39 in good health.

The chain employs TRBV6-5 and TRBJ1-6; no firm D call. The CDR3 runs 13 residues. The germline V gene has CDR1 MNHEY and CDR2 SVGAGI. CDR3 DNA: TGTGGCTCACAGAGCTCCTATAATTCACCCCTCCACTTT. Amino acids: CGSQSSYNSPLHF.

This clone came up a few times. Other DNA sequences in the sample encode the same CDR3. The genes are TRBV5-1 and TRBJ2-3; possibly TRBD1 or TRBD2 for D (5 bases each). V lost 0 bases and J lost 1, with 9 bases in between. The CDR3 consists of 15 residues. The germline CDR1 and CDR2 sequences are SGHRS and YFSETQ. DNA of the CDR3: TGCGCCAGCAGCTTGGGGTCGGGGCGCACAGATACGCAGTATTTT. Protein product: CASSLGSGRTDTQYF.

This clone appeared many times. This rearrangement joins TRBV14 to TRBJ2-1; 8 nucleotides align to TRBD1. The CDR3 is 16 residues long. V was pared by 4 bases and J by 8 bases, with 13 bases of the junction left unmatched. CDR1 is SGHDN, CDR2 FVKESK, per germline. CDR3: CASSLPLGRGRDEQFF. CDR3 DNA sequence: TGTGCCAGCAGCCTACCCCTGGGCAGGGGGCGCGATGAGCAGTTCTTC.

This clone showed up just a few times. The chain uses TRBV5-1 and TRBJ1-1, with a weak D call TRBD1 (6 bases). Trimming shortened V by 5 bases and J by 6 bases, and 17 bases separated the two germline ends. CDR1 SGHRS and CDR2 YFSETQ come from the germline V gene. This CDR3 region has 14 residues. In DNA, the CDR3 is TGCGCCAGCAGAAAACTCTCGGCAGGGGCTGAAGCTTTCTTT. Protein product: CASRKLSAGAEAFF.

The V gene is TRBV18, the J gene TRBJ2-3, with a possible D match to TRBD2 (5 bases). CDR1 and CDR2 (germline): KGHSH, LQKENI. The V and J ends lost 2 bases and 5 bases respectively, with 8 bases between them. This CDR3 is 13 amino acids long. CDR3 sequence reads: CASSPNREDTQYF. In DNA form, the CDR3 reads TGTGCCAGCTCACCAAATCGGGAAGATACGCAGTATTTT.

This clone came up a few times. The V call is TRBV21-1, the J call TRBJ2-7. TRBV21-1 is assigned pseudogene status. This CDR3 contains 12 residues. CDR3 nucleotide sequence: TGTGCCAGCAGCAAAAAGGTCTACGAGCAGTACGTC. Translating gives CASSKKVYEQYV.

Only a few counts were recorded for this clone. DNA of the CDR3: TGTGCCAGCTCGCACCGGGACAGGGGCCTTCAAGCTTTCTTT. This sequence encodes CASSHRDRGLQAFF. The rearrangement uses TRBV18 and TRBJ1-1; 10 nucleotides align to TRBD1. Germline CDR1 reads KGHSH; CDR2 reads LQKENI. The ends lost 6 bases at V and 9 bases at J; junction bases unmatched: 10. The CDR3 has 14 residues.

The J gene is TRBJ2-1, the V gene TRBV30; D is unresolved. The ends were cut back, 2 bases at V and 8 bases at J, with 13 bases in the middle. This CDR3 comprises 13 residues. CDR1 and CDR2 from the germline V gene are GTSNPN and SVGIG (reference sequence). The CDR3 spells CAWSPRLQDEQFF. For the CDR3, the DNA is TGTGCCTGGAGTCCCCGTCTGCAGGATGAGCAGTTCTTC. The entire variable domain, with the rest obtained from reference TRBV30 and TRBJ2-1, is as follows: SQTIHQWPATLVQPVGSPLSLECTVEGTSNPNLYWYRQAAGRGLQLLFYSVGIGQISSEVPQNLSASRPQDRQFILSSKKLLLSDSGFYLCAWSPRLQDEQFFGPGTRLTVL.

The rearrangement joins TRBV5-1 to TRBJ2-3; 11 bases align to TRBD2. Looked up from germline, CDR1 is SGHRS and CDR2 is YFSETQ. The ends lost 3 bases at V and 4 bases at J; junction bases unmatched: 7. The CDR3 loop spans 16 amino acids. The CDR3 nucleotides read TGCGCCAGCAGCTCTAGCGGGGGGCTTGAGGCAGATACGCAGTATTTT. Translation gives CASSSSGGLEADTQYF.

This clone has only a few counts. The chain uses TRBV6-6 and TRBJ1-3; D is perhaps TRBD1 (6 bases). This CDR3 spans 15 amino acids. Looked up from germline, CDR1 is MNHNY and CDR2 is SVGAGI (reference sequence). The V and J ends lost 5 bases and 3 bases respectively, with 14 bases between them. CDR3 region: CASSRGGYDGNTIYF. Written as DNA, the CDR3 is TGTGCCAGCAGTCGCGGGGGCTATGATGGAAACACCATATATTTT.

The V and J genes are TRBV5-6 and TRBJ1-4; D remains unclear. The CDR3 sequence is 15 residues long. V shed 0 bases and J shed 6 bases, with 12 bases lying between them. Germline lookup yields CDR1 SGHDT and CDR2 YYEEEE. The CDR3 region is CASSLVGKRDEKLFF. The CDR3 nucleotides are TGTGCCAGCAGCTTGGTGGGCAAAAGGGATGAAAAACTGTTTTTT.

Here the CDR3 DNA reads TGTGCCAGCAGCTTGGGGTCTATCAATGAGCAGTTCTTC. Residues: CASSLGSINEQFF. The chain recombines TRBV5-6 with TRBJ2-1; D not certain. CDR3 length: 13 residues. Germline CDR1 reads SGHDT; CDR2 reads YYEEEE. The V end lost 0 bases, the J end lost 6 bases, and 7 bases lay between the germline ends. The full variable domain, its missing parts supplied by reference TRBV5-6 and TRBJ2-1, is DAGVTQSPTHLIKTRGQQVTLRCSPKSGHDTVSWYQQALGQGPQFIFQYYEEEERQRGNFPDRFSGHQFPNYSSELNVNALLLGDSALYLCASSLGSINEQFFGPGTRLTVL.

The J gene is TRBJ1-1, the V gene TRBV2; D is undetermined. The CDR3 contains 16 residues. Germline lookup yields CDR1 SNHLY and CDR2 FYNNEI. V lost 2 bases and J 4 bases, leaving 17 bases between the germline ends. CDR3 DNA: TGTGCCAGCAGTGAATTGAGTTCACTACTGGGCACTGAAGCTTTCTTT. Amino acids: CASSELSSLLGTEAFF. The whole variable domain, remainder taken from reference TRBV2 and TRBJ1-1, is EPEVTQTPSHQVTQMGQEVILRCVPISNHLYFYWYRQILGQKVEFLVSFYNNEISEKSEIFDDQFSVERPDGSNFTLKIRSTKLEDSAMYFCASSELSSLLGTEAFFGQGTRLTVV.

This rearrangement joins TRBV11-2 to TRBJ2-2; 8 bases fit TRBD1. From germline, CDR1 is SGHAT and CDR2 FQNNGV. Trimming cost V 9 bases and J 3 bases; bases outside gene matches: 3. The CDR3 totals 13 residues. The CDR3 nucleotides read TGTGCCAGTACGACAGGGGACACCGGGGAGCTGTTTTTT. It yields the protein CASTTGDTGELFF.

Points on this clone: A far larger clone is one base from this, pointing to a likely read error. The chain links TRBV7-2 to TRBJ2-5, with D uncertain. The CDR3 runs 13 residues. Germline assignment: CDR1 SGHTA and CDR2 FQGNSA. V shed 5 bases and J shed 0 bases, with 7 bases lying between them. The CDR3 reads CASSTQHQETQYF. The CDR3 nucleotides read TGTGCCAGCAGCACACAGCACCAAGAGACCCAGTACTTC.

The chain employs TRBV18 and TRBJ2-2; TRBD1 agrees at 9 bases. This CDR3 has 15 residues. Germline V lookup: CDR1 KGHSH, CDR2 LQKENI. V shed 4 bases, J shed 6 bases, and the junction held 6 bases outside the gene matches. Here the CDR3 reads CASSLGQGPAGELFF. The CDR3 DNA sequence: TGTGCCAGCTCACTAGGACAGGGGCCGGCCGGGGAGCTGTTTTTT.

The sample holds a few counts of this clone. The gene calls are TRBV13 and TRBJ2-2, with D tentatively TRBD1 (6 bases). Trimming removed 5 bases at V and 6 bases at J, with 13 bases between. Germline loops: CDR1 PRHDT, CDR2 FYEKMQ (reference sequence). The CDR3 is made up of 14 amino acids. In DNA, the CDR3 is TGTGCCAGCAGCCGGGGACATCTCCCCGGGGAGCTGTTTTTT. Encoded protein: CASSRGHLPGELFF.

This clone was observed a few times. The rearrangement uses TRBV4-3 and TRBJ1-6; D unresolved. Germline CDR1 and CDR2: LGHNA and YSLEER. V was clipped by 1 base and J by 9 bases, with 16 bases between them. The CDR3 sequence is 16 residues long. CDR3 protein: CASSQVMGYSGSPLHF. The CDR3 DNA reads as TGCGCCAGCAGCCAAGTAATGGGCTACTCCGGTTCACCCCTCCACTTT.

This clone was counted at least ten times. The rearrangement joins TRBV6-6 to TRBJ1-4; 7 bases line up with TRBD1. Germline CDR1 is MNHNY and CDR2 is SVGAGI (reference sequence). CDR3 length: 14 amino acids. V gave up 7 bases and J gave up 7 bases; unmatched junction bases: 9. The CDR3 protein is CASTQTGSREKLFF. The CDR3 coding sequence is TGTGCCAGCACTCAGACAGGGTCTCGTGAAAAACTGTTTTTT.

This clone was counted a few times. The rearrangement joins TRBV14 to TRBJ1-2; unclear D gene. V dropped 2 bases and J dropped 4 bases, with 5 bases sitting between them. The CDR3 length is 12 residues. Germline CDR1 reads SGHDN; CDR2 reads FVKESK. In DNA form, the CDR3 reads TGTGCCAGCAGCCAATTTTCCTATGGCTACACCTTC. It specifies CASSQFSYGYTF. Full variable domain (outside the CDR3, taken from reference TRBV14 and TRBJ1-2): EAGVTQFPSHSVIEKGQTVTLRCDPISGHDNLYWYRRVMGKEIKFLLHFVKESKQDESGMPNNRFLAERTGGTYSTLKVQPAELEDSGVYFCASSQFSYGYTFGSGTRLTVV.

This clone was counted between two and nine times. V and J are TRBV6-6 and TRBJ2-1, with 7 bases fitting TRBD1. Germline V lookup: CDR1 MNHNY, CDR2 SVGAGI (reference sequence). The CDR3 has 14 amino acids. J lost 3 bases, V lost 5 bases, and 4 bases had no gene match. The CDR3 region is CASSIRTGYNEQFF. For the CDR3, the DNA is TGTGCCAGCAGTATCCGGACAGGCTACAATGAGCAGTTCTTC.

The sample holds a few counts of this clone. The chain has TRBV5-6 and TRBJ1-2; 9 bases are a match to TRBD1. Germline trimming cut 3 bases from V and 4 bases from J; bases unmatched to any gene: 7. The CDR3 has 15 amino acids. Germline values: CDR1 SGHDT, CDR2 YYEEEE. In nucleotides, the CDR3 is TGTGCCAGCAGCTCCGGGACAGGGTTTCGCTATGGCTACACCTTC. It codes for CASSSGTGFRYGYTF.

This clone was found a few times. The genes are TRBV7-2 and TRBJ2-2; D is undetermined. The CDR3 has 13 residues. Germline CDR1 SGHTA, CDR2 FQGNSA. The V end was cut by 3 bases, the J end by 5 bases, with 7 bases between. The CDR3, as DNA: TGTGCCAGCAGCTTTGAAGTGACCGGGGAGCTGTTTTTT. This gives the protein CASSFEVTGELFF.

This clone was observed a handful of times. The chain carries TRBV18 and TRBJ2-3; D is uncertain. The CDR3 is 15 amino acids. The V end was cut by 6 bases, the J end by 0 bases, with 13 bases between. Germline V lookup: CDR1 KGHSH, CDR2 LQKENI. This chain's CDR3 is CASSRLSGSTDTQYF. The DNA of the CDR3 is TGTGCCAGCTCCCGTTTATCCGGGAGCACAGATACGCAGTATTTT.

This chain connects TRBV10-3 to TRBJ2-7, with 8 bases fitting TRBD2. This CDR3 region has 13 residues. Germline CDR1 ENHRY, CDR2 SYGVKD. V lost 2 bases and J lost 7; bases outside the gene matches: 4. In DNA, the CDR3 is TGTGCCATCAGTGAGGGTAGCGGGGAGGAGCAGTACGTC. Translation gives CAISEGSGEEQYV.

This clone has a handful of counts. This chain joins TRBV19 and TRBJ2-3; D is possibly TRBD1 (5 bases). Trimming pared 3 bases from V and 4 bases from J, leaving 14 bases between. Germline values: CDR1 LNHDA, CDR2 SQIVND (reference sequence). The CDR3 has 15 residues. The CDR3 protein is CASSMRPARADTQYF. In DNA, the CDR3 is TGTGCCAGTAGTATGAGGCCGGCCAGGGCAGATACGCAGTATTTT.

This chain joins TRBV5-6 and TRBJ1-3; tentatively, D is TRBD1 (6 bases). Germline loops: CDR1 SGHDT, CDR2 YYEEEE. The CDR3 is made up of 14 amino acids. Trimming pared 4 bases from V and 4 bases from J, leaving 12 bases between. In DNA, the CDR3 is TGTGCCAGCAGCCAAGGACAGACCGGAAACACCATATATTTT. Amino acids: CASSQGQTGNTIYF. Drawing the rest from reference TRBV5-6 and TRBJ1-3, the complete variable domain is DAGVTQSPTHLIKTRGQQVTLRCSPKSGHDTVSWYQQALGQGPQFIFQYYEEEERQRGNFPDRFSGHQFPNYSSELNVNALLLGDSALYLCASSQGQTGNTIYFGEGSWLTVV.

This clone appeared once. The chain joins TRBV10-3 to TRBJ1-3; 7 bases line up with TRBD1. This CDR3 is 15 amino acids long. Per germline, CDR1 ENHRY and CDR2 SYGVKD. The V gene end was trimmed by 4 bases and the J gene end by 2 bases; junction bases not matched to a gene: 5. Written as DNA, the CDR3 is TGTGCCATCAGTGGCCGCACAGGGGCTGGAAACACCATATATTTT. It translates to CAISGRTGAGNTIYF.

This chain connects TRBV4-3 to TRBJ2-3, with 7 nucleotides matching TRBD2. Germline CDR1 is LGHNA and CDR2 is YSLEER. This CDR3 contains 13 residues. The junction had 1 base not matched to a gene; V was cut back by 2 bases and J by 5 bases. This CDR3 is CASSQWEGDTQYF. DNA of the CDR3: TGCGCCAGCAGCCAATGGGAGGGAGATACGCAGTATTTT.

This clone appeared a few times. J is TRBJ2-7 and V is TRBV11-2; TRBD1 aligns across 11 bases. V gave up 6 bases and J gave up 5 bases; unmatched junction bases: 12. The CDR3 consists of 16 residues. Germline V gives CDR1 SGHAT, CDR2 FQNNGV. The CDR3 spells CASRMLTGTGGDEQYF. CDR3 nucleotides: TGTGCCAGCAGAATGCTCACCGGGACAGGGGGAGACGAGCAGTACTTC.

This clone was found a few times. The V and J genes are TRBV18 and TRBJ2-3; possible D gene TRBD2, 5 bases. The germline CDR1 and CDR2 sequences are KGHSH and LQKENI. Trimming removed 2 bases from V and 2 bases from J, with 11 bases in between. This CDR3 has 15 residues. DNA of the CDR3: TGTGCCAGCTCACCAAAGCGGTCATTCACAGATACGCAGTATTTT. This gives the protein CASSPKRSFTDTQYF.